This TCR beta chain originates from a study of blood T cell repertoires in COVID-19. Sequenced by immunoSEQ multiplex PCR; TCRdb stores in-frame clones only, minus some. This table has under 400,000 clones, roughly 90% appearing once. Cohort assignment relied on participant-reported clinical history. Germline assignment: CDR1 MGHRA and CDR2 YSYEKL. Trimming stripped 0 bases from V and 3 bases from J, with 6 bases between. The CDR3 is 15 residues long. The receptor's source is a woman in her 30s who had been exposed to COVID-19. The sample taken for sequencing was PBMCs or T cells enriched from blood (not recorded which). The rearrangement joins TRBV4-1 to TRBJ1-6; D unresolved. CDR3 in DNA: TGCGCCAGCAGCCAAGAGGCCAGCTATAATTCACCCCTCCACTTT. Translation gives CASSQEASYNSPLHF.